The 18 T cell receptor beta chains below were found in one sample sequenced in a study of T cell repertoires in cytomegalovirus infection. These receptors lack a known antigen. MiXCR, run by TCRdb on the reads, gives a single entry per CDR3 protein. The data contain some 310,000 distinct CDR3 sequences, more than 20% of them singletons. Sequencing used cultured PBMCs, obtained from culture after CMV antigen stimulation. The origin of the receptors is a human donor in good health (CMV status not recorded). Some clones in this sample may be carry-over from other donors' samples.

This clonotype was seen a handful of times. The chain joins TRBV30 to TRBJ2-5; D not resolved. The germline V gene has CDR1 GTSNPN and CDR2 SVGIG (reference sequence). V was cut by 5 bases and J by 1 base, with 14 bases left in between. The CDR3 sequence is 14 residues long. The CDR3 loop reads CAWSYRAVQETQYF. The CDR3 nucleotides read TGTGCCTGGTCCTACCGGGCGGTCCAAGAGACCCAGTACTTC.

The rearrangement joins TRBV7-9 to TRBJ1-2; TRBD1 matches at 7 bases. Germline CDR1 reads SEHNR; CDR2 reads FQNEAQ (reference sequence). CDR3 size: 17 residues. Trimming at V came to 2 bases and at J to 3 bases, leaving 12 bases not matched to a gene. The CDR3 is CASSLPLGQAAYYGYTF. The CDR3 DNA follows: TGTGCCAGCAGCTTACCCCTCGGACAGGCAGCCTACTATGGCTACACCTTC.

This clonotype was seen more than once but under ten times. The chain recombines TRBV4-1 with TRBJ1-5, with 9 bases lining up with TRBD1. Germline V lookup: CDR1 MGHRA, CDR2 YSYEKL. Germline trimming cut 1 base from V and 7 bases from J; bases unmatched to any gene: 8. The CDR3 covers 16 residues. In nucleotides, the CDR3 is TGCGCCAGCAGCCAAGTGTCCGGGACAGGGAGCCAGCCCCAGCATTTT. It yields the protein CASSQVSGTGSQPQHF.

This chain connects TRBV29-1 to TRBJ2-7; 15 nucleotides agree with TRBD2. Unmatched junction bases numbered 7, after V lost 7 bases and J lost 6 bases. This CDR3 spans 14 amino acids. The germline CDR1 and CDR2 sequences are SQVTM and ANQGSEA. CDR3: CSGGTGLAGGEQYF. DNA for the CDR3: TGCAGCGGCGGAACGGGACTAGCGGGAGGCGAGCAGTACTTC.

The chain is built from TRBV5-1 and TRBJ2-1; 9 bases fit TRBD1. The CDR3 length is 15 residues. With 3 bases clipped from V and 8 bases from J, the junction kept 9 bases outside the gene matches. Germline CDR1 is SGHRS and CDR2 is YFSETQ. DNA for the CDR3: TGCGCCAGCAGCTCCGGGACAGGGATCATGGATGAGCAGTTCTTC. This encodes CASSSGTGIMDEQFF.

The genes are TRBV11-2 and TRBJ2-1; D call uncertain. Germline V CDR1 and CDR2: SGHAT, FQNNGV. The CDR3 has 17 residues. Trimming removed 2 bases at V and 1 base at J, with 15 bases between. The CDR3 DNA follows: TGTGCCAGCAGCTTAAGAGGTGCGGTTCCTTCCTACAATGAGCAGTTCTTC. As protein: CASSLRGAVPSYNEQFF.

This CDR3 reads CASSQGGLQGSSGNTIYF. The CDR3, as DNA: TGCGCCAGCAGCCAAGGAGGTTTACAGGGAAGCTCTGGAAACACCATATATTTT. The chain recombines TRBV4-1 with TRBJ1-3; possible D gene TRBD1, 6 bases. Germline-derived CDR1 and CDR2 are MGHRA and YSYEKL. CDR3 length equals 18 residues. V was cut by 1 base and J by 0 bases, with 16 bases left in between.

Ten or more counts support this clonotype. This sequence joins TRBV7-2 and TRBJ2-5; possibly TRBD1 for D (5 bases). Per the germline V gene, CDR1 is SGHTA and CDR2 is FQGNSA. Trimming removed 5 bases from V and 1 base from J, with 14 bases in between. The CDR3 has 15 residues. The CDR3 DNA is TGTGCCAGCAGCCCAGCTACACAGGTCCAAGAGACCCAGTACTTC. Its translation is CASSPATQVQETQYF.

This clonotype was counted many times. The rearrangement uses TRBV4-1 and TRBJ2-1; 11 bases agree with TRBD2. Per the germline V gene, CDR1 is MGHRA and CDR2 is YSYEKL. The J segment lost 3 bases and the V segment lost 0 bases, leaving 7 bases of the junction unmatched. The CDR3 is 18 residues long. The CDR3 spells CASSQEETSGSFYNEQFF. The CDR3 region has the DNA TGCGCCAGCAGCCAAGAAGAAACTAGCGGGAGTTTCTACAATGAGCAGTTCTTC.

This clonotype has more than one count but fewer than ten. CDR3 nucleotide sequence: TGTGCCAGCAGTTACGGAGGCGGTAGGGATGAGCAGTTCTTC. Encoded protein: CASSYGGGRDEQFF. The V gene is TRBV6-2 or TRBV6-3, the J gene TRBJ2-1, with D perhaps matching TRBD2 (5 bases). The V end was cut by 2 bases, the J end by 8 bases, with 13 bases between. The CDR3 sequence is 14 residues long. The germline gives CDR1 MNHEY, CDR2 SVGEGT.

In this sample, this clonotype turned up many times. The J gene is TRBJ1-2, the V gene TRBV12-3 or TRBV12-4; D unclear. The length of the CDR3 is 13 residues. V dropped 3 bases and J dropped 6 bases, with 11 bases sitting between them. This chain's CDR3 is CASSLRAVDGYTF. CDR3 nucleotides: TGTGCCAGCAGTTTGAGGGCAGTCGATGGCTACACCTTC.

The chain joins TRBV5-1 to TRBJ1-4; D unresolved. Trimming pared 0 bases from V and 8 bases from J, leaving 5 bases between. The CDR3 is 12 amino acids. The V gene's germline CDR1 is SGHRS and CDR2 YFSETQ. Here the CDR3 DNA reads TGCGCCAGCAGCTTGGACATGGAAAAACTGTTTTTT. It translates to CASSLDMEKLFF.

This clonotype has only a few counts. This chain joins TRBV27 and TRBJ1-4; D unclear. The V and J ends lost 5 bases and 5 bases respectively, with 12 bases between them. The germline V gene has CDR1 MNHEY and CDR2 SMNVEV (reference sequence). The CDR3 totals 14 residues. CDR3 amino acids: CASSPKEENEKLFF. The DNA of the CDR3 is TGTGCCAGCAGTCCAAAGGAGGAAAATGAAAAACTGTTTTTT.

There are a few counts of this clonotype. The J gene is TRBJ1-5, the V gene TRBV7-2, with D uncertain. The CDR3 runs 14 residues. Between the trimmed V and J ends, which lost 1 base and 5 bases, there was a span of 9 bases. Germline V CDR1 and CDR2: SGHTA, FQGNSA. The chain's CDR3 is CASSLVVEDQPQHF. CDR3 nucleotides: TGTGCCAGCAGCTTAGTAGTGGAGGATCAGCCCCAGCATTTT.

The chain joins TRBV29-1 to TRBJ1-1; D gene uncertain. Germline V CDR1 and CDR2: SQVTM, ANQGSEA. Trimming stripped 1 base from V and 1 base from J, with 7 bases between. This CDR3 has 13 amino acids. DNA of the CDR3: TGCAGCGTTGAAGTGCAAGAGAACACTGAAGCTTTCTTT. Protein product: CSVEVQENTEAFF. The variable domain in full, with the rest retrieved from reference TRBV29-1 and TRBJ1-1, is SAVISQKPSRDICQRGTSLTIQCQVDSQVTMMFWYRQQPGQSLTLIATANQGSEATYESGFVIDKFPISRPNLTFSTLTVSNMSPEDSSIYLCSVEVQENTEAFFGQGTRLTVV.

This clonotype was counted ten times or more. The chain links TRBV7-2 to TRBJ2-2; D remains unclear. Per germline, CDR1 SGHTA and CDR2 FQGNSA. The CDR3 loop spans 14 amino acids. V lost 3 bases and J 3 bases, leaving 8 bases between the germline ends. This CDR3 is CASSFQPDTGELFF. DNA for the CDR3: TGTGCCAGCAGCTTTCAGCCAGACACCGGGGAGCTGTTTTTT.

The V call is TRBV7-3, the J call TRBJ1-2, with 10 bases fitting TRBD1. The CDR3 runs to 16 residues. V lost 5 bases and J lost 6; bases outside the gene matches: 12. Looked up from germline, CDR1 is SGHTA and CDR2 is FQGTGA. CDR3 bases: TGTGCCAGCAGCCCCCCCCGGACAGGGGGGGCGGATGGCTACACCTTC. It specifies CASSPPRTGGADGYTF.

The gene calls are TRBV6-5 and TRBJ2-7; unclear D gene. Germline V CDR1 and CDR2: MNHEY, SVGAGI. Between the trimmed V and J ends, which lost 5 bases and 6 bases, there was a span of 8 bases. CDR3 length: 11 amino acids. The CDR3 here is CASSDGFEQYV. Written as DNA, the CDR3 is TGTGCCAGCAGTGATGGTTTCGAGCAGTACGTC.